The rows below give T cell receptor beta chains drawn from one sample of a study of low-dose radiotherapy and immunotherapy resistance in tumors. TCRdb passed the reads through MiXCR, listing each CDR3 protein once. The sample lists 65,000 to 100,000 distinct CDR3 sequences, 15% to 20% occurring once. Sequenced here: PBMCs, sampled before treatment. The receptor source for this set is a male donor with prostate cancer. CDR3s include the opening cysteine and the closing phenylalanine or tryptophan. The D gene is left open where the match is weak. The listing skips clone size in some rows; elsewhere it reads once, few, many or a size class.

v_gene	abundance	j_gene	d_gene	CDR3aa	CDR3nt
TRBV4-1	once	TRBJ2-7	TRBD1	CASSQPRTGAPYEQYF	TGCGCCAGCAGCCAGCCACGGACAGGGGCCCCCTACGAGCAGTACTTC
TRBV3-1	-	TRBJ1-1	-	CASSQVTGNTEAFF	TGTGCCAGCAGCCAGGTCACAGGGAACACTGAAGCTTTCTTT
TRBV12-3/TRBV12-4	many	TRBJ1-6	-	CASSDDQSYNSPLHF	TGTGCCAGCAGTGACGACCAGTCCTATAATTCACCCCTCCACTTT
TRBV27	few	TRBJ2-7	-	CASSLYRTPGRAEQYF	TGTGCCAGCAGTTTATACAGGACCCCCGGTCGGGCCGAGCAGTACTTC
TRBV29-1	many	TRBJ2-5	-	CSVDGVYKTQETQYF	TGCAGCGTTGATGGCGTGTACAAGACCCAAGAGACCCAGTACTTC
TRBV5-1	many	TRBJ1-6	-	CASSLSWGSNSPLHF	TGCGCCAGCAGCTTGTCGTGGGGCTCGAATTCACCCCTCCACTTT
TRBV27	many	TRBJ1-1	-	CASSLSRGTEAFF	TGTGCCAGCAGTTTATCCAGGGGCACTGAAGCTTTCTTT
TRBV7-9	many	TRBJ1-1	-	CASSWGNTEAFF	TGTGCCAGCAGCTGGGGGAACACTGAAGCTTTCTTT
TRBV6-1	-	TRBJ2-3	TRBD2	CASSELAGEHTDTQYF	TGTGCCAGCAGTGAACTAGCGGGGGAGCACACAGATACGCAGTATTTT
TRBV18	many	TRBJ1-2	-	CASSPRTENFNYGYTF	TGTGCCAGCTCACCACGGACTGAAAACTTTAACTATGGCTACACCTTC
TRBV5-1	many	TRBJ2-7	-	CASSLGPRSHEQYF	TGCGCCAGCAGCTTAGGACCTCGGTCCCACGAGCAGTACTTC
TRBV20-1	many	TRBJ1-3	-	CSAPERGDRRGNTIYF	TGCAGTGCGCCCGAGAGAGGGGATCGTCGCGGAAACACCATATATTTT
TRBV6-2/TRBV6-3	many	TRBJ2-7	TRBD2	CASRPTSGGFYEQYF	TGTGCCAGCAGACCCACTAGCGGGGGTTTCTACGAGCAGTACTTC
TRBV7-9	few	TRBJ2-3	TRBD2	CASFLPAGGDTDTQYF	TGTGCCAGCTTCTTACCGGCGGGAGGGGACACAGATACGCAGTATTTT
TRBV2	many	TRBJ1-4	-	CASTARPNLWGHEKLFF	TGTGCCAGCACCGCTCGGCCCAATCTCTGGGGACATGAAAAACTGTTTTTT
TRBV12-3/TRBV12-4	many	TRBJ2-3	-	CASSLQPDTQYF	TGTGCCAGCAGTTTACAGCCAGATACGCAGTATTTT
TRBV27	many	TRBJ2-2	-	CASSLGGLFTGELFF	TGTGCCAGCAGTTTGGGGGGACTTTTCACCGGGGAGCTGTTTTTT
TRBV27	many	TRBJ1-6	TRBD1	CASTPQGSGSPLHF	TGTGCCAGCACCCCACAGGGGTCGGGTTCACCCCTCCACTTT
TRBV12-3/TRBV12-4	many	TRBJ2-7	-	CASSFRGAPYEQYF	TGTGCCAGCAGTTTTAGGGGGGCCCCCTACGAGCAGTACTTC
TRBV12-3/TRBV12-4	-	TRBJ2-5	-	CASSKHRDGQETQYF	TGTGCCAGCAGTAAACACCGGGACGGACAAGAGACCCAGTACTTC
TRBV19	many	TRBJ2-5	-	CASSIRRGSETQYF	TGTGCCAGTAGTATACGCAGGGGAAGCGAGACCCAGTACTTC
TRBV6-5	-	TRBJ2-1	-	CASRPNPGTEQFF	TGTGCCAGCAGACCCAATCCAGGGACTGAGCAGTTCTTC